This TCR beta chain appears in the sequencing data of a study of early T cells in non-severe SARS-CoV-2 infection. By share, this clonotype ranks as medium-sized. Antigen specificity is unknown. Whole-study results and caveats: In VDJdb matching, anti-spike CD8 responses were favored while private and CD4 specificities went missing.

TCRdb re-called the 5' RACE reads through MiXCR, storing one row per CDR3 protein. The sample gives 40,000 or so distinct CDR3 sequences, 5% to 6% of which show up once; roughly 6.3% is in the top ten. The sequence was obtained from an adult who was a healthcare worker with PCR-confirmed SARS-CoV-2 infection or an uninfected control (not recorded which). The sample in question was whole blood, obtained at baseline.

This CDR3 is CASTPTSGRERETQYF. CDR3 coding DNA: TGTGCCAGCACCCCTACTAGCGGGAGGGAACGAGAGACCCAGTACTTC. The chain recombines TRBV11-2 with TRBJ2-5, with 13 bases identical to TRBD2. With 7 bases clipped from V and 4 bases from J, the junction kept 9 bases outside the gene matches. The CDR3 runs 16 residues. Germline values: CDR1 SGHAT, CDR2 FQNNGV.